This entry describes one T cell receptor beta chain. The data originate from a study of T cell responses to AZD1222 COVID-19 vaccine. The overall study: Recipients boosted at about 4 weeks or about 12 weeks are pooled.

Data came from immunoSEQ multiplex PCR; TCRdb stores just in-frame clones and leaves some out. The sample carries roughly 90,000 clones, 80% to 90% recorded once. The material sequenced was peripheral blood, taken on day 0 of AZD1222 vaccination. This receptor was identified in an adult in good health.

DNA for the CDR3: TGTGCCAGCAGCTTACCCCCCAGCCACTCTGGAAACACCATATATTTT. Residues: CASSLPPSHSGNTIYF. The genes are TRBV11-3 and TRBJ1-3, with D unresolved. V was shortened by 2 bases and J by 0 bases, with 11 bases between the two germline ends. Per the germline V gene, CDR1 is SGHNT and CDR2 is YENEEA. This CDR3 contains 16 residues.